One sample yielded the 23 T cell receptor beta chains listed below, sequenced in a study of T cells after posttransplantation cyclophosphamide. Measured with immunoSEQ multiplex PCR; TCRdb has only the in-frame clones, and not every one. Found here are around 17,000 clones, almost 95% of them singletons; the top ten hold about 0.55%. Cyclophosphamide on days +3 and +4 followed busulfan-fludarabine conditioning and a marrow graft. Sequences were derived from CD4+ T cells sorted from blood, sampled after allogeneic stem cell transplant with posttransplant cyclophosphamide. These receptors originate from a male patient between 55 and 70 years old who received an allogeneic stem cell transplant from a related donor and was CMV-positive. Some T cells may be the graft donor's.

V is TRBV29-1 and J is TRBJ2-4, with 11 nucleotides matching TRBD1. The CDR3 sequence is 12 residues long. Germline CDR1 is SQVTM and CDR2 is ANQGSEA. Trimming cost V 7 bases and J 8 bases; bases outside gene matches: 4. The CDR3 coding sequence is TGCAGCGCTGGGACAGGGGGAGACATTCAGTACTTC. The encoded protein is CSAGTGGDIQYF.

The V gene is TRBV12-5, the J gene TRBJ2-7; TRBD1 matches at 7 bases. This CDR3 has 14 amino acids. CDR1 LGHNT and CDR2 FRNRAP come from the germline V gene. J was trimmed by 9 bases and V by 9 bases; bases with no gene match: 17. The CDR3 sequence is CARVIGTAILRQYF. CDR3 bases: TGTGCTAGGGTCATTGGGACAGCTATTCTGAGGCAGTACTTC.

The chain combines TRBV4-1 with TRBJ1-5; 7 bases map to TRBD1. The germline gives CDR1 MGHRA, CDR2 YSYEKL. The CDR3 covers 19 residues. Trimming took 1 base from V and 0 from J; bases not matched to a gene: 12. The CDR3 nucleotides are TGCGCCAGCAGCCAAGTAAGTCTTCGACAGGGTTTTAGCAATCAGCCCCAGCATTTT. It encodes CASSQVSLRQGFSNQPQHF.

V gene TRBV5-6 combines with J gene TRBJ2-3, with D uncertain. Trimming took 2 bases from V and 2 from J, leaving 6 bases between them. This CDR3 is 13 amino acids long. Germline V gene sequence: CDR1 SGHDT, CDR2 YYEEEE. The CDR3 bases are TGTGCCAGCAGCTTAGCTGCCACAGATACGCAGTATTTT. Its translation is CASSLAATDTQYF.

The DNA for the CDR3 is TGTGCCTGGAGTGAGGGACTAGCGGGGACTGCCACAGATACGCAGTATTTT. Encoded protein: CAWSEGLAGTATDTQYF. This sequence joins TRBV30 and TRBJ2-3; 13 positions agree with TRBD2. Germline V lookup: CDR1 GTSNPN, CDR2 SVGIG (reference sequence). Trimming cost V 1 base and J 2 bases; bases outside gene matches: 6. The CDR3 length is 17 residues.

This chain links TRBV28 with TRBJ2-3; D possibly corresponds to TRBD1 (6 bases). Germline V lookup: CDR1 MDHEN, CDR2 SYDVKM. This CDR3 spans 14 amino acids. The V end lost 4 bases, the J end lost 2 bases, and 10 bases lay between the germline ends. The CDR3 DNA reads TGTGCCAGCAGTTCTCGGACAGTCACAGATACGCAGTATTTT. It encodes CASSSRTVTDTQYF.

The rearrangement uses TRBV4-1 and TRBJ1-4; possible D gene TRBD1, 5 bases. This CDR3 is 15 amino acids long. Germline lookup yields CDR1 MGHRA and CDR2 YSYEKL. Trimming took 2 bases from V and 6 from J, leaving 13 bases between them. The CDR3 loop is CASSQQRRGDEKLFF. DNA of the CDR3: TGCGCCAGCAGCCAACAGCGGCGGGGGGATGAAAAACTGTTTTTT.

The genes are TRBV5-1 and TRBJ2-2; 8 bases match TRBD2. The CDR3 consists of 16 residues. V was pared by 1 base and J by 3 bases, with 5 bases of the junction left unmatched. Germline loops: CDR1 SGHRS, CDR2 YFSETQ. CDR3 bases: TGCGCCAGCAGCTTGTCGGGACTAGTGGACACCGGGGAGCTGTTTTTT. Translating gives CASSLSGLVDTGELFF.

About this clone itself: Germline is not matched at one junction end, which may reflect a read error. The identical CDR3 is also encoded by other nucleotide sequences in the sample. The chain recombines TRBV2 with TRBJ1-6; no clear D gene. From germline, CDR1 is SNHLY and CDR2 FYNNEI. This CDR3 spans 15 amino acids. CDR3 nucleotide sequence: TGTGCCAGCCTCCTCTCGAGCTCCTATAATTCCCCCCTCCACTTT. The encoded protein is CASLLSSSYNSPLHF.

The J gene is TRBJ2-7, the V gene TRBV11-2; 10 bases fit TRBD2. The CDR3 length is 17 residues. The V and J ends lost 6 bases and 2 bases, in that order; junction bases with no gene match: 13. Germline lookup yields CDR1 SGHAT and CDR2 FQNNGV. CDR3 sequence: CASRGGSSGGPAYEQYF. CDR3 DNA sequence: TGTGCCAGCAGGGGAGGGAGTAGCGGGGGGCCCGCCTACGAGCAGTACTTC.

The chain combines TRBV2 with TRBJ2-1, with D unclear. Trimming cost V 3 bases and J 9 bases, with 6 bases left between them. Germline V gene data show CDR1 as SNHLY and CDR2 as FYNNEI. This CDR3 is built from 11 residues. This CDR3 reads CASSDTGEQFF. The CDR3 nucleotides read TGTGCCAGCAGTGATACGGGTGAGCAGTTCTTC.

The rearrangement uses TRBV4-1 and TRBJ1-4; the match to TRBD1 covers 10 bases. Germline CDR1 is MGHRA and CDR2 is YSYEKL. The CDR3 is 17 amino acids. J was trimmed by 3 bases and V by 4 bases; bases with no gene match: 8. The CDR3 bases are TGCGCCAGCAGCCGACCGGGACAGGGGATCTCTAATGAAAAACTGTTTTTT. This translates into CASSRPGQGISNEKLFF.

Here the CDR3 reads CASSLASAGGQETQYF. As DNA, the CDR3 is TGTGCCAGCAGCTTAGCGTCCGCGGGGGGGCAAGAGACCCAGTACTTC. The gene calls are TRBV7-8 and TRBJ2-5; 9 bases are a match to TRBD2. Per the germline V gene, CDR1 is SGHVS and CDR2 is FQNEAQ. V lost 0 bases, J lost 2 bases, and 4 bases stayed unmatched. This CDR3 spans 16 amino acids.

The CDR3 DNA reads as TGTGCCAGCGTTCCTACAGGCCCGAACACTGAAGCTTTCTTT. This gives the protein CASVPTGPNTEAFF. The rearrangement uses TRBV6-5 and TRBJ1-1; D possibly corresponds to TRBD1 (5 bases). The CDR3 is 14 residues long. Deletions cut 8 bases from V and 1 base from J, with 14 bases between. Germline V CDR1 and CDR2: MNHEY, SVGAGI.

The rearrangement uses TRBV6-5 and TRBJ2-2; D ambiguous. V was clipped by 0 bases and J by 1 base, with 6 bases between them. CDR3 size: 15 residues. Germline lookup yields CDR1 MNHEY and CDR2 SVGAGI. CDR3 loop: CASSYSQENTGELFF. For the CDR3, the DNA is TGTGCCAGCAGTTACTCACAAGAGAACACCGGGGAGCTGTTTTTT.

This chain joins TRBV7-9 and TRBJ1-1, with 11 bases aligning to TRBD1. Germline assignment: CDR1 SEHNR and CDR2 FQNEAQ (reference sequence). CDR3 size: 15 residues. The J segment lost 3 bases and the V segment lost 5 bases, leaving 5 bases of the junction unmatched. CDR3 protein: CASSKGQGGDTEAFF. CDR3 coding DNA: TGTGCCAGCAGCAAGGGACAGGGGGGGGACACTGAAGCTTTCTTT.

The chain combines TRBV7-6 with TRBJ2-5; 11 nucleotides align to TRBD2. Germline V CDR1 and CDR2: SGHVS, FNYEAQ. The CDR3 contains 16 residues. V lost 5 bases, J lost 5 bases, and 10 bases stayed unmatched. CDR3 nucleotide sequence: TGTGCCAGCAGCGCCAAGCTAGCGGGGGGAACGGAGACCCAGTACTTC. This translates into CASSAKLAGGTETQYF.

The gene calls are TRBV7-9 and TRBJ1-1; maybe TRBD1 (5 bases). This CDR3 is built from 14 residues. The V end was cut by 5 bases, the J end by 6 bases, with 16 bases between. The germline gives CDR1 SEHNR, CDR2 FQNEAQ (reference sequence). The CDR3 nucleotides are TGTGCCAGCAGCCCCCGCCCGGGGGAGGCTGAAGCTTTCTTT. As protein: CASSPRPGEAEAFF.

The sample holds one count of this clone. The chain has TRBV28 and TRBJ2-7, with 7 nucleotides matching TRBD2. Germline assignment: CDR1 MDHEN and CDR2 SYDVKM. The CDR3 length is 13 residues. V lost 5 bases, J lost 6 bases, and 7 bases stayed unmatched. The DNA of the CDR3 is TGTGCCAGCAGTCTGGCGGGGGATGGCGAGCAGTACTTC. It encodes CASSLAGDGEQYF.

This chain connects TRBV27 to TRBJ2-5; TRBD2 is a possible D gene (7 bases). The germline gives CDR1 MNHEY, CDR2 SMNVEV (reference sequence). Trimming took off 6 bases at V and 3 bases at J, with 20 bases between the two ends. CDR3 length equals 16 residues. CDR3 sequence reads: CASRSAAGAGKETQYF. CDR3 DNA sequence: TGTGCCAGCAGATCGGCTGCGGGGGCGGGAAAAGAGACCCAGTACTTC.

The J gene is TRBJ2-7, the V gene TRBV19; TRBD1 aligns across 7 bases. The CDR3 has 14 residues. The germline V gene has CDR1 LNHDA and CDR2 SQIVND (reference sequence). V lost 4 bases, J lost 2 bases, and 5 bases stayed unmatched. The CDR3 loop reads CASSTGQQTYEQYF. CDR3 DNA sequence: TGTGCCAGTAGTACGGGACAGCAGACCTACGAGCAGTACTTC.

The gene calls are TRBV5-2 and TRBJ2-6; no check of the table's D call, TRBD2, against the DNA was made. TRBV5-2 is described as a pseudogene. CDR3 length: 18 amino acids. Here the CDR3 reads CASKSSREYTSRANVLTF. The CDR3 bases are TGTGCCAGCAAATCGTCTAGAGAGTACACAAGTCGGGCCAACGTCCTGACTTTC.

This chain joins TRBV7-2 and TRBJ2-5; D is perhaps TRBD2 (6 bases). Trimming left V 5 bases short and J 0 bases short, with 13 bases between. The CDR3 spans 15 residues. CDR1 is SGHTA, CDR2 FQGNSA, per germline. The CDR3 DNA sequence: TGTGCCAGCAGCCCGCGGGGTGGGGACCAAGAGACCCAGTACTTC. Encoded protein: CASSPRGGDQETQYF.